A selection of T cell receptor beta chains follows, all from one sample in a study of molecular identifiers for immune sequencing clone quantification. TCRdb redid the calling of the PCR reads with MiXCR, one entry per CDR3 protein. The sample has around 9,000 distinct CDR3 sequences, approximately 19% seen once; the top ten hold around 1.3%. Sequencing was performed on naive CD8+ T cells from blood, with Jurkat cell RNA spiked in. The receptors stem from a human donor in good health. Some libraries in this study had Jurkat cell RNA spiked in. Each CDR3 is given with its conserved first and last residue. Size tells how often a clone was seen (once, few, many) or the class of an expanded clone, and some rows leave it out.

clone size: many
J gene: TRBJ1-5
V gene: TRBV11-2
CDR3 protein: CASSLHTSNQPQHF

clone size: many
J gene: TRBJ2-1
V gene: TRBV6-2/TRBV6-3
CDR3 protein: CASSWTGAQGNEQFF

clone size: medium-sized
J gene: TRBJ2-7
V gene: TRBV9
CDR3 protein: CASSTTGTPTYEQYF

clone size: -
J gene: TRBJ2-5
V gene: TRBV7-9
CDR3 protein: CASGPKAGEETQYF

clone size: medium-sized
J gene: TRBJ2-7
V gene: TRBV19
CDR3 protein: CASSISGQVYEQYF

clone size: medium-sized
J gene: TRBJ2-7
V gene: TRBV19
CDR3 protein: CASSPSETGVRAYEQYF

clone size: medium-sized
J gene: TRBJ2-5
V gene: TRBV7-9
CDR3 protein: CASSSSLTETQETQYF

clone size: medium-sized
J gene: TRBJ2-3
V gene: TRBV6-2/TRBV6-3
CDR3 protein: CASSYSSSGEEDTQYF

clone size: medium-sized
J gene: TRBJ2-1
V gene: TRBV4-1
CDR3 protein: CASRPWESSYNEQFF

clone size: many
J gene: TRBJ2-5
V gene: TRBV6-5
CDR3 protein: CASSAPRDGVSTPQETQYF

clone size: medium-sized
J gene: TRBJ2-7
V gene: TRBV5-1
CDR3 protein: CASSQSVGGGEQYF

clone size: many
J gene: TRBJ2-1
V gene: TRBV19
CDR3 protein: CASSIGTGFVGLEQFF

clone size: medium-sized
J gene: TRBJ2-1
V gene: TRBV5-1
CDR3 protein: CASSRGGTYNEQFF

clone size: many
J gene: TRBJ2-5
V gene: TRBV10-3
CDR3 protein: CAIGPAPEEGVETQYF

clone size: many
J gene: TRBJ1-6
V gene: TRBV4-3
CDR3 protein: CASSQGSSSYNSPLHF

clone size: medium-sized
J gene: TRBJ2-3
V gene: TRBV7-9
CDR3 protein: CASSFAGPTDTQYF

clone size: many
J gene: TRBJ1-5
V gene: TRBV21-1
CDR3 protein: CASSKRHRNQPQHF

clone size: medium-sized
J gene: TRBJ1-1
V gene: TRBV7-9
CDR3 protein: CASSLGVTEAFF